This T cell receptor beta chain was obtained from a study of cytomegalovirus exposure and HLA in healthy donors. This PCR relied on a set of 60 Vbeta primers and 13 Jbeta primers. The protocol was immunoSEQ multiplex PCR, while the TCRdb copy is restricted to in-frame clones and leaves out a portion. In all, the sample yields roughly 140,000 clones. The CDR3 totals 15 residues. Germline V CDR1 and CDR2: SGHAT, FQDESV (reference sequence). With 3 bases clipped from V and 0 bases from J, the junction kept 1 base outside the gene matches. The source is a middle-aged man in good health and CMV-seronegative. The rearrangement uses TRBV11-1 and TRBJ2-7, with 11 bases matching TRBD2. Material: PBMCs. CDR3 nucleotide sequence: TGTGCCAGCAGCTTGGGACTAGCGGACTCCTACGAGCAGTACTTC. Translated: CASSLGLADSYEQYF.